The 2 T cell receptor beta chains below come from one sample, sequenced in a study of shared clonotypes between healthy human individuals. Assay: immunoSEQ multiplex PCR; the TCRdb copy retains only in-frame clones and omits some. The sample shows hundreds of thousands of clones, roughly 84% of them seen only once. What was sequenced was memory CD8+ T cells sorted from blood. Noted subset: CD45RO+ cells pooled with CCR7-negative TemRA cells. The source is a man younger than 30 in good health.

This clone has ten or more counts. The gene calls are TRBV4-1 and TRBJ2-3, with 9 bases that match TRBD1. The J segment lost 3 bases and the V segment lost 1 base, leaving 2 bases of the junction unmatched. The germline gives CDR1 MGHRA, CDR2 YSYEKL. The length of the CDR3 is 15 residues. DNA of the CDR3: TGCGCCAGCAGCCAAGTGGGACAGGGAACAGATACGCAGTATTTT. It translates to CASSQVGQGTDTQYF.

The chain couples TRBV7-8 to TRBJ2-5; possible D gene TRBD1, 6 bases. The CDR3 runs to 13 residues. Trimming shortened V by 0 bases and J by 4 bases, and 6 bases separated the two germline ends. In germline, CDR1 is SGHVS, CDR2 FQNEAQ. The CDR3 reads CASSLATGETQYF. Written as DNA, the CDR3 is TGTGCCAGCAGCTTAGCGACAGGAGAGACCCAGTACTTC.